This T cell receptor (beta chain) appears in the sequencing data of a study of blood T cell repertoires in COVID-19. Study-level background: T cells, B-cell-depleted T cells, or PBMCs provided the cDNA or gDNA that served as material.

Those who participated ranged in age from roughly 18 to 95 years and resided in about 24 US areas. Membership in each cohort depended on participant-reported clinical history. Germline values: CDR1 SGHRS, CDR2 YFSETQ. V lost 0 bases and J lost 6, with 16 bases in between. This CDR3 has 16 residues. Using immunoSEQ multiplex PCR, the repertoire was profiled, and TCRdb retains in-frame clones only, with some absent. There are some 330,000 clones in the sample; 80% to 90% occur only once, and about 4.6% lies in the top ten. This TCR was sampled from a man younger than 40 who had recovered from COVID-19. Specimen: PBMCs or T cells enriched from blood (not recorded which). This chain joins TRBV5-1 and TRBJ2-4, with D possibly being TRBD1 (6 bases). The CDR3 loop reads CASSLGDGQLRNIQYF. In nucleotides, the CDR3 is TGCGCCAGCAGCTTGGGGGACGGACAGTTGAGAAACATTCAGTACTTC. Variable domain in full (rest from reference TRBV5-1 and TRBJ2-4): KAGVTQTPRYLIKTRGQQVTLSCSPISGHRSVSWYQQTPGQGLQFLFEYFSETQRNKGNFPGRFSGRQFSNSRSEMNVSTLELGDSALYLCASSLGDGQLRNIQYFGAGTRLSVL.